A selection of T cell receptor beta chains follows, all from one sample in a study of T-cell reconstitution after alpha-beta-depleted transplantation in children. TCRdb passed the PCR reads through MiXCR, listing each CDR3 protein once. The sample comprises almost 400,000 distinct CDR3 sequences, 20% of which are singletons, and around 3.9% rests with the top ten. Sequencing used PBMCs from the stem cell graft donor, obtained from the stem cell graft. The receptors come from a human donor who donated a stem cell graft to a child with acute myeloid leukemia. CDR3s include the opening cysteine and the closing phenylalanine or tryptophan. Fields, in order: J gene, V gene, D gene, clone size, CDR3 protein, CDR3 DNA. The D gene is left open where the match is weak. Clone size is given for some rows only: seen once, a few or many times, or a class if the clone is expanded.

>TRBJ2-7|TRBV10-3|NA|few
CAISEPTQGWQGSNEQYF
TGTGCCATCAGTGAGCCCACCCAGGGGTGGCAGGGGTCAAACGAGCAGTACTTC
>TRBJ1-2|TRBV6-5|TRBD1|NA
CASSLKTGQGHYGYTF
TGTGCCAGCAGTTTGAAGACTGGACAGGGACACTATGGCTACACCTTC
>TRBJ2-2|TRBV28|NA|NA
CASHSPANTGELFF
TGTGCCAGCCATAGTCCTGCGAACACCGGGGAGCTGTTTTTT
>TRBJ2-1|TRBV7-6|TRBD2|many
CASSLGLAGPYNEQFF
TGTGCCAGCAGCTTAGGACTAGCGGGGCCATACAATGAGCAGTTCTTC
>TRBJ2-1|TRBV20-1|NA|many
CSARDHGEPSYNEQFF
TGCAGTGCTAGAGATCACGGGGAACCCTCCTACAATGAGCAGTTCTTC
>TRBJ1-2|TRBV5-6|NA|NA
CASSPREGSIYGYTF
TGTGCCAGCAGCCCCCGTGAGGGATCAATCTATGGCTACACCTTC
>TRBJ2-1|TRBV20-1|TRBD2|many
CSARPSGRGEQFF
TGCAGTGCTAGACCTAGCGGGAGGGGAGAGCAGTTCTTC
>TRBJ2-7|TRBV12-3/TRBV12-4|NA|many
CASSLQSYEQYF
TGTGCCAGCAGTTTACAGTCCTACGAGCAGTACTTC
>TRBJ2-1|TRBV28|TRBD2|NA
CASSFLSTGRVNEQFF
TGTGCCAGCAGTTTTCTCTCTACCGGGAGGGTCAATGAGCAGTTCTTC
>TRBJ2-1|TRBV29-1|NA|many
CSVEKAYSSYNEQFF
TGCAGCGTTGAGAAGGCTTATAGCTCCTACAATGAGCAGTTCTTC
>TRBJ2-1|TRBV29-1|TRBD2|many
CSASAGGNEQFF
TGCAGCGCCTCAGCGGGAGGTAATGAGCAGTTCTTC
>TRBJ1-5|TRBV12-3/TRBV12-4|TRBD1|few
CASSTGGGQPQHF
TGTGCCAGCAGCACAGGGGGCGGGCAGCCCCAGCATTTT
>TRBJ2-1|TRBV5-1|TRBD1|many
CASSSGTGWPSQFF
TGCGCCAGCAGCTCCGGGACAGGGTGGCCTTCGCAGTTCTTC
>TRBJ2-1|TRBV29-1|NA|many
CSVAGRLVYNEQFF
TGCAGCGTTGCGGGGCGGCTCGTCTACAATGAGCAGTTCTTC
>TRBJ2-7|TRBV12-3/TRBV12-4|TRBD2|NA
CASSSSRSGRYEQYF
TGTGCCAGCAGTTCCTCCCGAAGCGGGAGGTACGAGCAGTACTTC
>TRBJ1-5|TRBV4-1|NA|many
CASSQDWPINQPQHF
TGCGCCAGCAGCCAAGATTGGCCTATCAATCAGCCCCAGCATTTT
>TRBJ2-7|TRBV29-1|NA|many
CSVSGRESSYEQYF
TGCAGCGTCTCGGGAAGGGAGTCCTCCTACGAGCAGTACTTC
>TRBJ1-2|TRBV28|NA|NA
CASSNPRPGYGYTF
TGTGCCAGCAGTAACCCTCGGCCAGGATATGGCTACACCTTC
>TRBJ2-3|TRBV4-3|NA|few
CASSQDTRTDTQYF
TGCGCCAGCAGCCAAGATACTCGCACAGATACGCAGTATTTT
>TRBJ2-7|TRBV4-3|TRBD2|NA
CASSQDRTSGREQYF
TGCGCCAGCAGCCAAGATCGGACTAGCGGGCGCGAGCAGTACTTC
>TRBJ2-7|TRBV5-1|NA|few
CASSFNGGEQYF
TGCGCCAGCAGCTTTAACGGAGGCGAGCAGTACTTC
>TRBJ2-1|TRBV24-1|TRBD2|few
CATSDFRGSHNEQFF
TGTGCCACCAGTGATTTCCGCGGGAGCCACAATGAGCAGTTCTTC
>TRBJ2-7|TRBV7-8|NA|few
CASSLDQVGYDEQYF
TGTGCCAGCAGCTTAGACCAGGTTGGATATGACGAGCAGTACTTC
>TRBJ2-5|TRBV25-1|TRBD1|NA
CASSERQGQETQYF
TGTGCCAGCAGTGAACGACAGGGGCAAGAGACCCAGTACTTC
>TRBJ1-5|TRBV20-1|NA|few
CSARGTFSNQPQHF
TGCAGTGCTAGGGGGACATTTAGCAATCAGCCCCAGCATTTT
>TRBJ2-3|TRBV4-1|TRBD2|NA
CASSQLAGGRYTQYF
TGCGCCAGCAGCCAACTAGCGGGAGGGAGATATACGCAGTATTTT
>TRBJ1-2|TRBV20-1|NA|NA
CSARNLDSSYGYTF
TGCAGTGCTAGAAACCTGGACAGTTCCTATGGCTACACCTTC
>TRBJ2-3|TRBV11-3|TRBD2|NA
CASSLEAGAGRDTQYF
TGTGCCAGCAGCTTAGAGGCGGGAGCCGGGCGGGATACGCAGTATTTT
>TRBJ2-7|TRBV20-1|NA|NA
CSARDLRLAMDEQYF
TGCAGTGCTAGAGATCTTCGGCTAGCGATGGACGAGCAGTACTTC
>TRBJ2-5|TRBV29-1|TRBD1|many
CSARGLYMETQYF
TGCAGCGCCAGGGGGCTGTATATGGAGACCCAGTACTTC
>TRBJ2-3|TRBV12-3/TRBV12-4|TRBD2|NA
CASSFAGDPQYF
TGTGCCAGCAGTTTTGCGGGGGATCCGCAGTATTTT
>TRBJ2-7|TRBV29-1|NA|many
CSVLDRQAYQQYF
TGCAGCGTCTTGGACCGGCAGGCTTACCAGCAGTACTTC
>TRBJ1-1|TRBV12-3/TRBV12-4|NA|many
CASSLDRSSEAFF
TGTGCCAGCAGTTTAGACAGATCTTCTGAAGCTTTCTTT
>TRBJ2-1|TRBV7-9|TRBD2|few
CASSSRSGTSSYNEQFF
TGTGCCAGCAGCAGTAGATCAGGGACTAGCTCCTACAATGAGCAGTTCTTC
>TRBJ2-2|TRBV7-3|NA|few
CASSLGWGREDTGELFF
TGTGCCAGCAGCTTAGGTTGGGGGCGGGAAGACACCGGGGAGCTGTTTTTT
>TRBJ2-2|TRBV20-1|NA|NA
CSARDPTGELFF
TGCAGTGCTAGAGATCCCACAGGGGAGCTGTTTTTT
>TRBJ1-1|TRBV6-5|NA|NA
CASSYTPGYSNTEAFF
TGTGCCAGCAGTTACACCCCAGGGTACTCGAACACTGAAGCTTTCTTT
>TRBJ2-1|TRBV29-1|TRBD2|many
CSARTSPINNEQFF
TGCAGCGCCAGGACTAGCCCGATTAACAATGAGCAGTTCTTC
>TRBJ1-3|TRBV12-3/TRBV12-4|NA|few
CASSFAREGTIYF
TGTGCCAGCAGTTTTGCCCGGGAGGGCACCATATATTTT
>TRBJ2-1|TRBV27|NA|NA
CASSFGGTGNEQFF
TGTGCCAGCAGTTTTGGAGGGACCGGGAATGAGCAGTTCTTC
>TRBJ2-7|TRBV28|TRBD1|few
CACVGTVGAYEQYF
TGTGCCTGCGTCGGGACAGTTGGAGCCTACGAGCAGTACTTC
>TRBJ2-1|TRBV27|NA|few
CASGSAGDYNEQFF
TGTGCCAGCGGATCGGCAGGGGACTACAATGAGCAGTTCTTC